This paragraph reports one T cell receptor beta chain. What it recognizes is unknown. This specimen comes from a study of PD-L1 blockade in urothelial cancer. The wider study: Patients had undergone 0 to 3 prior chemotherapy regimens. Typically, measured as a median, blood samples had approximately 130,000 T cells. The study's findings and limits: Lower pretreatment blood TCR clonality, under the median, predicted better survival, researchers reported.

Germline CDR1 reads SGHRS; CDR2 reads YFSETQ. The CDR3 has 14 amino acids. V was cut by 0 bases and J by 7 bases, with 10 bases left in between. The data were produced by immunoSEQ multiplex PCR, yet TCRdb's version contains in-frame clones alone and is incomplete. The sample contains around 35,000 clones, approximately 83% of which appear only once. The specimen comprised PBMCs, sampled around atezolizumab (anti-PD-L1) treatment. This sequence was found in a man in his 60s with urothelial cancer. The V and J genes are TRBV5-1 and TRBJ1-4; D not certain. The CDR3: CASSLGRGSEKLFF. Written as DNA, the CDR3 is TGCGCCAGCAGCTTGGGACGGGGTAGTGAAAAACTGTTTTTT.